Following are 5 T cell receptor beta chains from one sample sequenced in a study of early T cells in non-severe SARS-CoV-2 infection. One entry per CDR3 protein results from TCRdb running MiXCR on the 5' RACE reads. The sample has some 82,000 distinct CDR3 sequences, approximately 12% seen once; the top ten hold 3.5% to 5%. Sample: whole blood, taken at baseline. The receptors were sampled from an adult who was a healthcare worker with PCR-confirmed SARS-CoV-2 infection or an uninfected control (not recorded which).

This rearrangement joins TRBV7-2 to TRBJ1-2, with D unclear. This CDR3 has 13 amino acids. Germline V gives CDR1 SGHTA, CDR2 FQGNSA. The V gene lost 3 bases and the J gene lost 7 bases, with 12 bases spanning the gap. CDR3 loop: CASSFIPGGGYTF. CDR3 nucleotide sequence: TGTGCCAGCAGCTTCATTCCCGGCGGTGGCTACACCTTC.

This clonotype was seen many times. The J gene is TRBJ1-2, the V gene TRBV12-3 or TRBV12-4, with D hard to call. V shed 3 bases and J shed 12 bases, with 5 bases lying between them. This CDR3 is 9 amino acids long. The CDR3, as DNA: TGTGCCAGCAGTTTGGAGGACACCTTC. Amino acid sequence: CASSLEDTF.

The chain joins TRBV5-1 to TRBJ2-7; either TRBD1 or TRBD2 may fit D (6 bases each). The CDR3 totals 15 residues. Germline lookup yields CDR1 SGHRS and CDR2 YFSETQ. Trimming left V 1 base short and J 2 bases short, with 13 bases between. DNA of the CDR3: TGCGCCAGCAGCTTGCAGGGGACTCCGACCTACGAGCAGTACTTC. Its translation is CASSLQGTPTYEQYF.

V gene TRBV3-1 combines with J gene TRBJ2-7; D could derive from TRBD1 or TRBD2 (5 bases each). The CDR3 is 13 amino acids. V lost 6 bases and J 5 bases, leaving 14 bases between the germline ends. Germline V lookup: CDR1 LGHDT, CDR2 YNNKEL (reference sequence). The CDR3 DNA is TGTGCCAGCAGTCGGGACCGTTCCCACGAGCAGTACTTC. This sequence encodes CASSRDRSHEQYF.

The table lists this clonotype with many counts. V gene TRBV7-2 combines with J gene TRBJ1-1; D remains unclear. V lost 1 base and J lost 1, with 7 bases in between. This CDR3 comprises 14 residues. Germline assignment: CDR1 SGHTA and CDR2 FQGNSA. Here the CDR3 reads CASSLGGPNTEAFF. For the CDR3, the DNA is TGTGCCAGCAGCTTAGGAGGGCCGAACACTGAAGCTTTCTTT.